This T cell receptor (beta chain) was profiled in a study of blood T cell repertoires in COVID-19. This clone was detected only a few times. This CDR3 has 16 amino acids. After removal of 4 bases from V and 4 bases from J, the junction contained 10 bases not matched to a gene. CDR1 MGHDK and CDR2 SYGVNS come from the germline V gene. Original processing methods: Cell counts per sample came from amplifying reference gene primers. TCRdb's table, derived via immunoSEQ multiplex PCR, lists solely in-frame clones and lacks some. V, J and clone size were drawn from that table, and D and trimming were deduced from the DNA. The sample lists some 200,000 clones, 70% to 90% occurring once.

The clonotype was recovered from a man aged 60 to 69 with COVID-19, enrolled during active disease. V usage is TRBV25-1 and J usage is TRBJ1-5, with TRBD1 matching over 7 bases. What was sequenced was peripheral blood. CDR3 sequence reads: CASSGPGTALNQPQHF. DNA for the CDR3: TGTGCCAGCAGTGGCCCCGGGACAGCCTTAAATCAGCCCCAGCATTTT. The complete variable domain, with remaining parts taken from reference TRBV25-1 and TRBJ1-5, reads EADIYQTPRYLVIGTGKKITLECSQTMGHDKMYWYQQDPGMELHLIHYSYGVNSTEKGDLSSESTVSRIRTEHFPLTLESARPSHTSQYLCASSGPGTALNQPQHFGDGTRLSIL.